This T cell receptor beta chain was identified in a study of T cell repertoires in cytomegalovirus infection. Across the study: Both a matching HLA type and CMV infection were indicated by public TCR beta signatures.

CDR1 and CDR2 (germline): ENHRY, SYGVKD. This CDR3 is 15 amino acids long. V gave up 2 bases and J gave up 1 base; unmatched junction bases: 2. This clonotype has a handful of counts. The antigen is unknown. Study-level results: HLA-C-restricted CMV-specific TCR beta clonotypes prevailed in the ex vivo response.

TCRdb processed the reads anew with MiXCR; each CDR3 protein has one entry. The table records about 890,000 distinct CDR3 sequences, roughly 30% of them present only once. The rearrangement joins TRBV10-3 to TRBJ2-1; 7 bases are shared with TRBD1. The origin of this receptor is a human donor in good health (CMV status not recorded). Some clones in this sample may be carry-over from other donors' samples. The specimen comprised cultured CD8+ T cells from PBMCs, sampled from culture after CMV antigen stimulation. Written as DNA, the CDR3 is TGTGCCATCAGTGAGGACAGGGCTTCCTACAATGAGCAGTTCTTC. As protein: CAISEDRASYNEQFF.